The source of this T cell receptor (beta chain) is a study of esophageal squamous cell carcinoma under preoperative chemotherapy. Study-wide results and limits: Chemotherapy was followed by significantly higher TCR diversity in peripheral T cells only, not tumor-infiltrating lymphocytes.

This CDR3 spans 12 amino acids. CDR1 SGHNT and CDR2 YENEEA come from the germline V gene. V lost 6 bases and J lost 6, with 8 bases in between. Time point specified: before preoperative PTX-NDP chemotherapy. One entry per CDR3 protein, called by TCRdb with MiXCR from the PCR reads. This sample has 16,000 or so distinct CDR3 sequences, with roughly 60% found just once. Of note for this clonotype: The target antigen is unknown.

The chain is built from TRBV11-3 and TRBJ2-2, with D possibly matching TRBD1 (5 bases). This sample was gathered from a patient given preoperative chemotherapy. This sequence was found in a human donor with esophageal squamous cell carcinoma. The donor label of this sample is uncertain. The CDR3 DNA reads TGTGCCAGCAGGGAAGGGGCCGGGGAGCTGTTTTTT. Translated: CASREGAGELFF.